The clone carrying this T cell receptor (beta chain) was counted a few times. Its target is not known. Germline trimming cut 5 bases from V and 4 bases from J; bases unmatched to any gene: 16. Germline V gene data show CDR1 as DFQATT and CDR2 as SNEGSKA (reference sequence). CDR3 size: 17 residues. The sample originates from a study of CD8 T cells in ankylosing spondylitis. Findings and limits, study-wide: Reportedly, disease-linked clones are significantly enriched in ankylosing spondylitis patients' matched synovial fluid.

TCRdb reanalysed the 5' RACE reads using MiXCR and keeps one entry per CDR3 protein. Of some 290,000 distinct CDR3 sequences listed, over 15% are singletons. The TCR sequence derives from a male donor with ankylosing spondylitis or in good health (not recorded which). The V gene is TRBV20-1, the J gene TRBJ2-1; 8 nucleotides align to TRBD2. What was sequenced was blood, either unsorted or a sorted T cell fraction (not recorded which). CDR3 sequence (DNA): TGCAGTGCTCGTGACGATGGAGCGGGAGTAAAGTACAATGAGCAGTTCTTC. Protein sequence: CSARDDGAGVKYNEQFF.